A single sample gave rise to the 13 T cell receptor beta chains below, sequenced in a study of CD8 T cells in Susac syndrome. RNA amounts of about 0.45 to 1 ug underwent reverse transcription with random hexamers. TCRdb called the immunoSEQ multiplex PCR reads again in MiXCR, with one record for every CDR3 protein. The table records about 300,000 distinct CDR3 sequences, just over 90% of them present only once. Sequenced: CD4+ T cells from PBMCs. The origin of the receptors is a human donor with multiple sclerosis.

This rearrangement joins TRBV7-2 to TRBJ2-7; 9 positions agree with TRBD2. Germline lookup yields CDR1 SGHTA and CDR2 FQGNSA. The CDR3 is made up of 14 amino acids. The V gene end was trimmed by 1 base and the J gene end by 6 bases; junction bases not matched to a gene: 4. CDR3 bases: TGTGCCAGCAGCTTAGGCCGGACTAGCGCCGAGCAGTACTTC. Translation: CASSLGRTSAEQYF.

This sequence joins TRBV2 and TRBJ2-1; TRBD2 matches at 13 bases. Looked up from germline, CDR1 is SNHLY and CDR2 is FYNNEI. The CDR3 spans 16 residues. Trimming removed 6 bases from V and 8 bases from J; junction bases left unmatched: 10. The CDR3 loop is CASRRTSGSWYDEQFF. The CDR3 DNA reads TGTGCCAGCAGGCGGACTAGCGGGAGCTGGTATGATGAGCAGTTCTTC.

The chain recombines TRBV7-2 with TRBJ2-4; possibly TRBD1 or TRBD2 for D (5 bases each). Trimming took off 5 bases at V and 7 bases at J, with 18 bases between the two ends. Germline V lookup: CDR1 SGHTA, CDR2 FQGNSA. The CDR3 loop spans 15 amino acids. The CDR3 DNA is TGTGCCAGCAGCCCCGGGGACCCCTGGTCCAACATTCAGTACTTC. Translating it yields CASSPGDPWSNIQYF.

J is TRBJ1-2 and V is TRBV6-6; 8 positions match TRBD1. The CDR3 loop spans 14 amino acids. V shed 7 bases, J shed 4 bases, and the junction held 8 bases outside the gene matches. Germline CDR1 is MNHNY and CDR2 is SVGAGI (reference sequence). CDR3 residues: CASNPGQGPYGYTF. The CDR3 nucleotides read TGTGCCAGCAACCCCGGACAGGGCCCCTATGGCTACACCTTC.

The chain couples TRBV7-8 to TRBJ2-4; no definite D call. The ends were cut back, 7 bases at V and 1 base at J, with 17 bases in the middle. The length of the CDR3 is 16 residues. Germline loops: CDR1 SGHVS, CDR2 FQNEAQ. The CDR3 coding sequence is TGTGCCAGCACACGCCTTAGTTACGATGCCAAAAACATTCAGTACTTC. Translation: CASTRLSYDAKNIQYF.

V usage is TRBV2 and J usage is TRBJ2-2, with D possibly TRBD2 on 6 matching bases. This CDR3 spans 13 amino acids. The germline V gene has CDR1 SNHLY and CDR2 FYNNEI. Trimming removed 6 bases at V and 5 bases at J, with 10 bases between. The CDR3 DNA follows: TGTGCCAGCAGACGACTAGAGACCGGGGAGCTGTTTTTT. It translates to CASRRLETGELFF.

The genes are TRBV29-1 and TRBJ2-3; the match to TRBD1 covers 10 bases. Unmatched junction bases numbered 8, after V lost 8 bases and J lost 0 bases. Germline V gene sequence: CDR1 SQVTM, CDR2 ANQGSEA. The CDR3 has 15 amino acids. For the CDR3, the DNA is TGCAGCCTCCGAAGGGGACAGGGGAGCACAGATACGCAGTATTTT. Residues: CSLRRGQGSTDTQYF.

The chain uses TRBV3-1 and TRBJ1-1; TRBD1 might be the D (5 bases). Trimming took 4 bases from V and 0 from J, leaving 12 bases between them. CDR3 length: 15 amino acids. The germline V gene encodes CDR1 LGHDT and CDR2 YNNKEL (reference sequence). CDR3 sequence (DNA): TGTGCCAGCAGCCTGCGGGGGGTTATGAACACTGAAGCTTTCTTT. Its protein product is CASSLRGVMNTEAFF.

The DNA for the CDR3 is TGTGCCAGCACTCCGACAGGGACCAAAAACATTCAGTACTTC. It translates to CASTPTGTKNIQYF. The rearrangement links TRBV6-2 or TRBV6-3 to TRBJ2-4, with TRBD1 matching 7 bases. The length of the CDR3 is 14 residues. Germline lookup yields CDR1 MNHEY and CDR2 SVGEGT. J gave up 2 bases and V 7 bases, and 5 bases lay outside the gene matches.

The chain uses TRBV24-1 and TRBJ2-1, with 8 positions matching TRBD2. The CDR3 sequence is 15 residues long. Germline lookup yields CDR1 KGHDR and CDR2 SFDVKD. V gave up 4 bases and J gave up 6 bases; unmatched junction bases: 7. CDR3 loop: CATSDPSGRANEQFF. The CDR3 region has the DNA TGTGCCACCAGTGACCCCTCCGGGAGGGCCAATGAGCAGTTCTTC.

The V gene is TRBV19, the J gene TRBJ2-5, with D perhaps matching TRBD1 (6 bases). CDR3 length: 15 amino acids. Trimming cost V 6 bases and J 2 bases, with 16 bases left between them. The germline CDR1 and CDR2 sequences are LNHDA and SQIVND (reference sequence). The DNA for the CDR3 is TGTGCCAGTAGCCCGGTAACAGGGATTCAAGAGACCCAGTACTTC. It translates to CASSPVTGIQETQYF. The full variable domain, in which reference TRBV19 and TRBJ2-5 provide the parts outside the CDR3, is DGGITQSPKYLFRKEGQNVTLSCEQNLNHDAMYWYRQDPGQGLRLIYYSQIVNDFQKGDIAEGYSVSREKKESFPLTVTSAQKNPTAFYLCASSPVTGIQETQYFGPGTRLLVL.

V and J are TRBV23-1 and TRBJ1-5; no clear D. TRBV23-1 is designated an ORF whose function remains uncertain. The V gene lost 8 bases and the J gene lost 7 bases, with 18 bases spanning the gap. The CDR3 covers 14 residues. CDR3 nucleotides: TGCGCCAGCGGCCAGGAGAGGGATGGACAGCCCCAGCATTTT. As protein: CASGQERDGQPQHF.

The V and J genes are TRBV29-1 and TRBJ2-1; 11 bases are a match to TRBD2. The CDR3 is 15 amino acids. Germline-derived CDR1 and CDR2 are SQVTM and ANQGSEA. Trimming cost V 1 base and J 6 bases; bases outside gene matches: 5. The CDR3 nucleotides are TGCAGCGTTGAAGTAGCGGGGGGGCCCGGCAATGAGCAGTTCTTC. It codes for CSVEVAGGPGNEQFF.